Included here is one T cell receptor beta chain sequence, with context. The sample is drawn from a study of cytomegalovirus exposure and HLA in healthy donors. Germline CDR1 reads MNHEY; CDR2 reads SVGAGI. V trimming: 2 bases; J trimming: 4 bases; junction bases outside the gene matches: 8. CDR3 length: 16 residues. The method was immunoSEQ multiplex PCR; TCRdb's version includes in-frame clones alone and lacks a portion of them. Among some 160,000 clones listed, around 90% were seen once. The receptor was derived from a man in his late teens or twenties in good health and CMV-seronegative. The gene calls are TRBV6-5 and TRBJ2-1; 7 bases match TRBD2. Material: PBMCs. CDR3 loop: CASSYPAAAGYNEQFF. The CDR3 DNA reads as TGTGCCAGCAGTTACCCGGCGGCAGCGGGGTACAATGAGCAGTTCTTC.